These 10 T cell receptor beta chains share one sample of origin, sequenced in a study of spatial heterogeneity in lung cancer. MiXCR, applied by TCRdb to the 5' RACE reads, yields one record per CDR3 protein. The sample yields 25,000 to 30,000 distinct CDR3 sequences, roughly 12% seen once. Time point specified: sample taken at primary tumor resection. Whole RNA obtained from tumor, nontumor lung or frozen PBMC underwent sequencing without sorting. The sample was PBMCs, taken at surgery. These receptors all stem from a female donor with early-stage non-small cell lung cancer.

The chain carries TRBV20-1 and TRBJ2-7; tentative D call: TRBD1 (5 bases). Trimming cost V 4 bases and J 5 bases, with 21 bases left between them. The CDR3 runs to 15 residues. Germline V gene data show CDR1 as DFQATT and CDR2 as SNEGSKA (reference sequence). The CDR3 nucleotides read TGCAGTGCTATATATCAGGGTGGCATGAAGAACGAGCAGTACGTC. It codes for CSAIYQGGMKNEQYV.

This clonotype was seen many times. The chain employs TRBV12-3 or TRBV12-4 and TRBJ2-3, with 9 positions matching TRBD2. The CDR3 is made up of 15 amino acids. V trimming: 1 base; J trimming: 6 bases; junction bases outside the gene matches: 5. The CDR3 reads CASSLVFAGGDTQYF. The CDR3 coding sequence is TGTGCCAGCAGTTTAGTCTTCGCGGGGGGGGATACGCAGTATTTT.

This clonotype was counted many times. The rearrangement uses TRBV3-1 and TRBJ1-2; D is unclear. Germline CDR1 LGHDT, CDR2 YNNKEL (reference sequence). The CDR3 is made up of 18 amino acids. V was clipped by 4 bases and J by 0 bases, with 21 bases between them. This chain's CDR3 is CASSLWGRQDITNYGYTF. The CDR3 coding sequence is TGTGCCAGCAGCCTTTGGGGAAGACAAGATATTACTAACTATGGCTACACCTTC. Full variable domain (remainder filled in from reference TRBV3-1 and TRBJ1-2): DTAVSQTPKYLVTQMGNDKSIKCEQNLGHDTMYWYKQDSKKFLKIMFSYNNKELIINETVPNRFSPKSPDKAHLNLHINSLELGDSAVYFCASSLWGRQDITNYGYTFGSGTRLTVV.

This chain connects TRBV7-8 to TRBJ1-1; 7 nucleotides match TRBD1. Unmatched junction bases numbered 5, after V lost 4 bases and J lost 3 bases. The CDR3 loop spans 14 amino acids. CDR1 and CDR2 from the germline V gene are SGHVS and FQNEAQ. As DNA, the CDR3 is TGTGCCAGCAGCTGGGGGACAGCAGACACTGAAGCTTTCTTT. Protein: CASSWGTADTEAFF. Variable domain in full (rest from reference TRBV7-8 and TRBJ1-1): GAGVSQSPRYKVAKRGQDVALRCDPISGHVSLFWYQQALGQGPEFLTYFQNEAQLDKSGLPSDRFFAERPEGSVSTLKIQRTQQEDSAVYLCASSWGTADTEAFFGQGTRLTVV.

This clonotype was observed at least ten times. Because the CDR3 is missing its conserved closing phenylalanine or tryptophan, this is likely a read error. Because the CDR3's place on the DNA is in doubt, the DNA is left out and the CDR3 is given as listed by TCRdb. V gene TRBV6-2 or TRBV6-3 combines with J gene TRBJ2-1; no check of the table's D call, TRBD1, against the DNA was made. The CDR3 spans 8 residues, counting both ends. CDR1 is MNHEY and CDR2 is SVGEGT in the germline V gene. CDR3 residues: CASSSGVV.

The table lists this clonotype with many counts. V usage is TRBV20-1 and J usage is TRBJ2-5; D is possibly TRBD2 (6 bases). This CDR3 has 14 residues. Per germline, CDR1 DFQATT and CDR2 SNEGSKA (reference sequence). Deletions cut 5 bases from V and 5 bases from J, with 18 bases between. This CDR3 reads CSARGYDGSETQYF. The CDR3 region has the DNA TGCAGTGCTCGGGGGTACGACGGATCGGAGACCCAGTACTTC.

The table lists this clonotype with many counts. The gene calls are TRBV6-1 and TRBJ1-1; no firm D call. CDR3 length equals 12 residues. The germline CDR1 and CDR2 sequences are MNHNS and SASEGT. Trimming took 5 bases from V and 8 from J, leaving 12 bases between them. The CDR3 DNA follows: TGTGCCAGCAGTCCGATTGGACGGGAAGCTTTCTTT. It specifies CASSPIGREAFF.

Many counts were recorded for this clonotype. The CDR3 reads CASISQSGEAFF. The CDR3 coding sequence is TGTGCCAGCATATCCCAGTCAGGTGAAGCTTTCTTT. The chain uses TRBV5-4 and TRBJ1-1; D remains ambiguous. This CDR3 comprises 12 residues. Trimming pared 6 bases from V and 7 bases from J, leaving 13 bases between. Germline loops: CDR1 SGHNT, CDR2 YYREEE (reference sequence).

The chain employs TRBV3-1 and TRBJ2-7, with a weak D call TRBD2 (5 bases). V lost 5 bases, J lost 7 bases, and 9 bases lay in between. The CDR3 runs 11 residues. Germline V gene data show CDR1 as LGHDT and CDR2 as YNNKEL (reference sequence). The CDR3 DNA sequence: TGTGCCAGCAGCGGAGGTCGAGAGCAGTACTTC. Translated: CASSGGREQYF.

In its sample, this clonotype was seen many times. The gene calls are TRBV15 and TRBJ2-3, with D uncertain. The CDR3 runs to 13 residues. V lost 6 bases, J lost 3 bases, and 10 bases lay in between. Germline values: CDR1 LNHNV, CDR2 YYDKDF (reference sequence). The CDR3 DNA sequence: TGTGCCACCAGTCGGATAAGGACAGATACGCAGTATTTT. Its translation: CATSRIRTDTQYF.